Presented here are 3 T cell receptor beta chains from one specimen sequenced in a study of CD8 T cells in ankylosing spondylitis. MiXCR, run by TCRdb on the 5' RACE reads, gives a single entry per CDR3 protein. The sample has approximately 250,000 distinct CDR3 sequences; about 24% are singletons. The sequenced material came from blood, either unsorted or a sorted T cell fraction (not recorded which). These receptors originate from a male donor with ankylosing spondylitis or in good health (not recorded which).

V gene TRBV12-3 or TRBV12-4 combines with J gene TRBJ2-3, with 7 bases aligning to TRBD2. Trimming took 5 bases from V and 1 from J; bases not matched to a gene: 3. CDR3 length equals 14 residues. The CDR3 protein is CASSGLVGTDTQYF. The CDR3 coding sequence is TGTGCCAGCAGTGGACTAGTCGGCACAGATACGCAGTATTTT.

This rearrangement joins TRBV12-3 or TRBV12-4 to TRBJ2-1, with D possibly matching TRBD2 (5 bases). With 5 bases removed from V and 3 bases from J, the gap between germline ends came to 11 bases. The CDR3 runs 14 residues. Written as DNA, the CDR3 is TGTGCCAGCAGTCTTGGACTCCTCTACAATGAGCAGTTCTTC. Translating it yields CASSLGLLYNEQFF.

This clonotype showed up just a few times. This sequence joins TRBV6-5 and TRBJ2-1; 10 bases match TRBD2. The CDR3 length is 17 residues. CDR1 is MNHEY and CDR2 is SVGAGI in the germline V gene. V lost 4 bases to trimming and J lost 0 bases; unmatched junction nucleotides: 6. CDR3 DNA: TGTGCCAGCAGTTCCATAGCGGGGGGCGGCTCCTACAATGAGCAGTTCTTC. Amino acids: CASSSIAGGGSYNEQFF.